The source of this T cell receptor beta chain is a study of human T cells and chemical hapten exposure. TCRdb processed the RACE reads anew with MiXCR; each CDR3 protein has one entry. The table has more than 95,000 distinct CDR3 sequences, around a quarter seen once. Regarding time point: patch test 3, about 24 weeks after DPC sensitization. Stated treatment: therapeutic diphenylcyclopropenone sensitization with weekly scalp DPC. The CDR3 is 14 residues long. Germline CDR1 is MNHEY and CDR2 is SVGAGI. V was trimmed by 6 bases and J by 8 bases, leaving 16 bases between them. Sequencing used whole blood, obtained in connection with sensitization to the hapten diphenylcyclopropenone (DPC). The source of this sequence is a man in his forties or fifties with alopecia areata. Some clones in this sample may be carry-over from other donors' samples. V is TRBV6-5 and J is TRBJ1-4; possible D gene TRBD1, 6 bases. The CDR3 loop reads CASRPARGGEKLFF. The CDR3 DNA sequence: TGTGCCAGCAGGCCGGCCAGGGGAGGAGAAAAACTGTTTTTT.